The source of this TCR beta chain is a study of shared clonotypes between healthy human individuals. The CDR3 is 15 amino acids. The germline V gene encodes CDR1 SGHTA and CDR2 FQGNSA. J gave up 9 bases and V 3 bases, and 9 bases lay outside the gene matches. As for this clone: The antigen is undetermined.

Regarding the study as a whole: Sampling covered blood only; tissue repertoires likely differ. Naive subsets, compared against memory subsets, generally had larger estimated richness values.

Method: immunoSEQ multiplex PCR; TCRdb's copy keeps in-frame clones and lacks some. This sample has over a million clones; about four fifths occur once, and the top ten carry under 0.8%. Sequenced sample: memory CD4+ T cells from PBMCs. As to subset: CD45RA-negative fraction. The origin of this receptor is a man aged 18 to 30 in good health. Some clones in this sample may be carry-over from other donors' samples. The V gene is TRBV7-2, the J gene TRBJ2-1, with 9 bases identical to TRBD2. DNA for the CDR3: TGTGCCAGCAGCTTGGCTAGCGGGAACTTCTTTGAGCAGTTCTTC. Its protein product is CASSLASGNFFEQFF.